These 17 T cell receptor beta chains share one sample of origin, sequenced in a study of blood T cells in healthy people across ages. The second PCR ran roughly 6 to 11 cycles with a sample-barcoded 5' primer and J-beta primers. In TCRdb, the 5' RACE reads were re-called with MiXCR into one record per CDR3 protein. The table lists about 930,000 distinct CDR3 sequences, about 29% of them singletons, with more than 8.5% in the top ten. Another study also made use of these data, one on T cells of mothers and their children.

Sequencing was performed on blood. These receptors originate from a woman in her forties in good health.

The chain recombines TRBV28 with TRBJ2-7; D is unresolved. This CDR3 comprises 14 residues. The germline CDR1 and CDR2 sequences are MDHEN and SYDVKM. With 6 bases removed from V and 3 bases from J, the gap between germline ends came to 15 bases. The CDR3 loop is CASSQVGSNYEQYF. In DNA, the CDR3 is TGTGCCAGCAGCCAAGTCGGATCAAACTACGAGCAGTACTTC.

The chain recombines TRBV6-1 with TRBJ1-5; no clear D gene. The V and J ends lost 1 base and 4 bases respectively, with 5 bases between them. This CDR3 has 13 residues. The germline CDR1 and CDR2 sequences are MNHNS and SASEGT. CDR3 sequence: CASSEGRNQPQHF. As DNA, the CDR3 is TGTGCCAGCAGTGAAGGTCGGAATCAGCCCCAGCATTTT.

This chain links TRBV12-3 or TRBV12-4 with TRBJ1-4, with a tentative D call TRBD1 (6 bases). V was pared by 5 bases and J by 4 bases, with 29 bases between. The CDR3 is made up of 20 amino acids. In nucleotides, the CDR3 is TGTGCCAGCAGTCCGGCCCCGGGACACCCATCCCGTACTTATAATGAAAAACTGTTTTTT. This codes for CASSPAPGHPSRTYNEKLFF.

This clonotype has more than one count but fewer than ten. The V call is TRBV24-1, the J call TRBJ1-5, with D possibly matching TRBD1 (6 bases). The length of the CDR3 is 15 residues. CDR1 is KGHDR and CDR2 is SFDVKD in the germline V gene. The V end lost 6 bases, the J end lost 1 base, and 12 bases lay between the germline ends. DNA of the CDR3: TGTGCCACCAGTCCCGGGACACAAAGCAATCAGCCCCAGCATTTT. Translating gives CATSPGTQSNQPQHF.

This clonotype has a count of ten or more. J is TRBJ2-1 and V is TRBV12-3 or TRBV12-4; D is unresolved. CDR3 length equals 11 residues. V was shortened by 3 bases and J by 10 bases, with 7 bases between the two germline ends. CDR3 in DNA: TGTGCCAGCAGTTTGACGCAGGAGCAGTTCTTC. It encodes CASSLTQEQFF.

The V call is TRBV4-1, the J call TRBJ1-2; 11 nucleotides agree with TRBD1. Germline CDR1 and CDR2: MGHRA and YSYEKL. V lost 1 base and J lost 3; bases outside the gene matches: 10. The CDR3 has 18 residues. CDR3 sequence reads: CASSQGALRDRGDYGYTF. The CDR3 DNA reads TGCGCCAGCAGCCAAGGGGCTCTCCGGGACAGGGGGGACTATGGCTACACCTTC.

A remark on this clonotype: Since a much larger clone is just one base distant, this may be a read error. The V call is TRBV7-2, the J call TRBJ2-7; a possible D gene is TRBD2 (7 bases). The CDR3 covers 15 residues. The V and J ends lost 8 bases and 3 bases respectively, with 20 bases between them. Germline-derived CDR1 and CDR2 are SGHTA and FQGNSA. CDR3 nucleotide sequence: TGTGCCAGCTCCCCGGGGCGGGGGCCCTGCTACGAGCAGTACTTC. Protein product: CASSPGRGPCYEQYF.

The V call is TRBV5-4, the J call TRBJ1-2; D gene uncertain. Germline CDR1 SGHNT, CDR2 YYREEE (reference sequence). V lost 3 bases and J lost 5, with 17 bases in between. The CDR3 totals 15 residues. The CDR3 region has the DNA TGTGCCAGCAGCTCGGATAATGAGGGTTTATATGGCTACACCTTC. Translating it yields CASSSDNEGLYGYTF.

The chain is built from TRBV7-9 and TRBJ2-1; 10 bases map to TRBD2. Germline V gene sequence: CDR1 SEHNR, CDR2 FQNEAQ (reference sequence). This CDR3 contains 15 residues. V lost 5 bases and J lost 7; bases outside the gene matches: 8. In DNA form, the CDR3 reads TGTGCCAGCAGCCCACAAGGGGGACTAGCGAATGAGCAGTTCTTC. Protein: CASSPQGGLANEQFF.

This clonotype was detected ten times or more. This chain uses TRBV29-1 with TRBJ2-7; D gene ambiguous. Trimming shortened V by 0 bases and J by 2 bases, and 5 bases separated the two germline ends. Germline-derived CDR1 and CDR2 are SQVTM and ANQGSEA. The CDR3 runs 12 residues. DNA for the CDR3: TGCAGCGTTGAAGACAGGACCTACGAGCAGTACTTC. Translating it yields CSVEDRTYEQYF.

V and J are TRBV20-1 and TRBJ2-7; a weak D match, TRBD1 (5 bases). The CDR3 runs 14 residues. The ends were cut back, 0 bases at V and 3 bases at J, with 12 bases in the middle. CDR1 and CDR2 from the germline V gene are DFQATT and SNEGSKA (reference sequence). The CDR3 nucleotides are TGCAGTGCTAGAGAGAAAAGACAGATCTACGAGCAGTACTTC. As protein: CSAREKRQIYEQYF.

This clonotype came up once. CDR3 in amino acids: CASSLVRDGLYNEQFF. The CDR3 DNA is TGTGCCAGCAGCTTAGTAAGGGACGGCCTATACAATGAGCAGTTCTTC. The V gene is TRBV11-2, the J gene TRBJ2-1; D is possibly TRBD1 or TRBD2 (5 bases each). In germline, CDR1 is SGHAT, CDR2 FQNNGV. V gave up 1 base and J gave up 4 bases, with 14 bases separating them. CDR3 length: 16 residues.

The genes are TRBV6-2 or TRBV6-3 and TRBJ1-1; D ambiguous. V was shortened by 3 bases and J by 4 bases, with 6 bases between the two germline ends. The CDR3 spans 12 residues. The germline CDR1 and CDR2 sequences are MNHEY and SVGEGT. In DNA, the CDR3 is TGTGCCAGCAGTTATCCATTCACTGAAGCTTTCTTT. Protein: CASSYPFTEAFF.

Comments on this clonotype: The junction shows a germline mismatch at one end, possibly a read error. This chain links TRBV6-5 with TRBJ2-1; D gene ambiguous. This CDR3 has 11 amino acids. Germline CDR1 MNHEY, CDR2 SVGAGI. This CDR3 reads CASRGYSEQFF. The CDR3 DNA is TGTGCCAGCAGGGGGTACAGTGAGCAGTTCTTC.

This clonotype occurred many times. The chain couples TRBV12-3 or TRBV12-4 to TRBJ1-2; D ambiguous. Between the trimmed V and J ends, which lost 6 bases and 5 bases, there was a span of 7 bases. The CDR3 loop spans 11 amino acids. CDR3 amino acids: CASRALYGYTF. Written as DNA, the CDR3 is TGTGCCAGCAGGGCTTTGTATGGCTACACCTTC.

This sequence joins TRBV7-6 and TRBJ2-7, with 7 positions matching TRBD1. CDR1 is SGHVS and CDR2 is FNYEAQ in the germline V gene. The J segment lost 5 bases and the V segment lost 5 bases, leaving 12 bases of the junction unmatched. The CDR3 consists of 15 residues. The DNA for the CDR3 is TGTGCCAGCAGCCAAGGGGGCGGTTTCGCCGACGAGCAGTACTTC. Translating it yields CASSQGGGFADEQYF.

This clonotype has a count of ten or more. This rearrangement joins TRBV5-6 to TRBJ2-1; D is undetermined. Per the germline V gene, CDR1 is SGHDT and CDR2 is YYEEEE. The CDR3 totals 14 residues. Trimming stripped 0 bases from V and 4 bases from J, with 8 bases between. The CDR3 coding sequence is TGTGCCAGCAGCTTGGGGGCAGTTTACAATGAGCAGTTCTTC. Protein sequence: CASSLGAVYNEQFF.